The rows below give T cell receptor beta chains drawn from one sample of a study of neurological immune-mediated disorders. A single record per CDR3 protein comes from TCRdb applying MiXCR to the 5' RACE reads. The sample lists approximately 19,000 distinct CDR3 sequences; around 14% were seen once. The specimen sequenced was PBMCs. The origin of the receptors is a female donor with HTLV-1-associated myelopathy (HAM/TSP). The CDR3 runs from the conserved cysteine through the conserved F or W. The D gene is left open where the match is weak. Size is stated for part of the rows, as once, few or many counts, or as a class when the clone is expanded.

v_gene,d_gene,abundance,j_gene,CDR3aa,CDR3nt
TRBV24-1,NA,NA,TRBJ2-7,CATSDTGFYEQYF,TGTGCCACCAGTGACACAGGGTTCTACGAGCAGTACTTC
TRBV20-1,TRBD2,many,TRBJ2-1,CSARARGRVEQFF,TGCAGTGCTAGAGCTCGGGGGAGGGTGGAGCAGTTCTTC
TRBV20-1,NA,many,TRBJ1-5,CSAVTDNPYQPQHF,TGCAGTGCCGTTACAGACAACCCTTATCAGCCCCAGCATTTT
TRBV27,TRBD2,many,TRBJ2-1,CASRSSGGAFYEQFF,TGTGCCAGCCGCTCTAGCGGGGGGGCGTTCTATGAGCAGTTCTTC
TRBV7-9,NA,many,TRBJ2-7,CASSRPGSNYEQYF,TGTGCCAGCAGTAGGCCAGGGAGTAACTACGAGCAGTACTTC
TRBV29-1,NA,NA,TRBJ2-1,CSVAHVTYNEQFF,TGCAGCGTTGCACACGTTACCTACAATGAGCAGTTCTTC
TRBV20-1,TRBD1,many,TRBJ1-1,CSAFWTGTMNTEAFF,TGCAGTGCTTTCTGGACAGGGACCATGAACACTGAAGCTTTCTTT
TRBV20-1,NA,many,TRBJ2-1,CSASPGNEQFF,TGCAGTGCTTCCCCGGGGAATGAGCAGTTCTTC
TRBV20-1,NA,few,TRBJ2-3,CSTWTANTQYF,TGCAGTACTTGGACGGCCAATACGCAGTATTTT
TRBV5-1,NA,many,TRBJ2-6,CASSLVWGSFTGANVLTF,TGCGCCAGCAGCTTGGTGTGGGGGTCCTTCACTGGGGCCAACGTCCTGACTTTC
TRBV7-9,TRBD1,many,TRBJ2-1,CASDRGPYNEQFF,TGTGCCAGCGACAGGGGGCCCTACAATGAGCAGTTCTTC
TRBV5-1,TRBD2,many,TRBJ2-1,CASSGTSGRAGNEQFF,TGCGCCAGCTCCGGGACTAGCGGGAGGGCCGGGAATGAGCAGTTCTTC
TRBV29-1,NA,many,TRBJ2-7,CSVEGGETYEQYF,TGCAGCGTTGAGGGTGGCGAAACCTACGAGCAGTACTTC
TRBV20-1,TRBD2,many,TRBJ2-1,CSAHRAGGFDEQFF,TGCAGTGCCCACCGGGCGGGGGGGTTCGATGAGCAGTTCTTC